These T cell receptor beta chains were read from a single sample in a study of blood T cell repertoires in COVID-19. TCRdb keeps only in-frame clones here, not all; method: immunoSEQ multiplex PCR. In the table there are 150,000 or so clones, under 85% of which are singletons. What was sequenced was peripheral blood. The receptors originated from a man between 65 and 85 years old who had recovered from COVID-19. Both conserved end residues are trimmed from each CDR3. D genes are given only for firm matches.

D | J | V | CDR3
TRBD1 | TRBJ2-7 | TRBV28 | ASTSETGFIVQY
NA | TRBJ2-3 | TRBV5-5 | ASSRIRVGDTQY
NA | TRBJ1-1 | TRBV18 | ASSPRPDTEAF
TRBD1 | TRBJ2-7 | TRBV28 | ASNPVTGGYYEQY
NA | TRBJ1-1 | TRBV23-1 | ASSQSFSTVTTEAF
NA | TRBJ1-2 | TRBV7-2 | ASSFLVSGDYGYT
NA | TRBJ2-2 | TRBV25-1 | ASSVYPNTGELF
TRBD1 | TRBJ1-1 | TRBV29-1 | SVGTGRTEAF
NA | TRBJ2-1 | TRBV2 | ASSDRQGINEQF
NA | TRBJ2-4 | TRBV9 | ASSVGQENIQY
TRBD2 | TRBJ2-7 | TRBV27 | ASSLSPETSGSHY
NA | TRBJ1-1 | TRBV30 | AWRRTVNTEAF
NA | TRBJ1-1 | TRBV11-2 | ASRLLSAATEAF
TRBD2 | TRBJ2-2 | TRBV10-3 | AISESGAGGATGELF
TRBD2 | TRBJ2-7 | TRBV11-2 | ASSRPGRLPYEQY
NA | TRBJ2-5 | TRBV5-4 | ASSLDRMEETQY
NA | TRBJ2-2 | TRBV28 | ASSRAGWTANTGELF
TRBD2 | TRBJ2-1 | TRBV4-1 | ASSQETSGNRAEQF